A selection of T cell receptor beta chains follows, all from one sample in a study of blood T cell repertoires in COVID-19. Data came from immunoSEQ multiplex PCR; TCRdb stores just in-frame clones and leaves some out. The repertoire holds about 240,000 clones, around 89% seen once, with about 4% in the top ten. The sequenced sample was PBMCs or T cells enriched from blood (not recorded which). The receptors were gathered from a woman aged 25 to 39 who had recovered from COVID-19. CDR3s include the opening cysteine and the closing phenylalanine or tryptophan. Fields, in order: J gene, D gene, V gene, clone size, CDR3 DNA, CDR3 protein. D genes are given only for firm matches. Size is omitted from some rows. Given values are once, few, many or a class for expanded clones.

>TRBJ2-1|-|TRBV19|-
TGTGCCAGTAGCGGACTGCTAGTCTACAATGAGCAGTTCTTC
CASSGLLVYNEQFF
>TRBJ1-1|-|TRBV5-8|-
TGTGCCAGCAGCTCCCGATGGGCGAACACTGAAGCTTTCTTT
CASSSRWANTEAFF
>TRBJ2-3|-|TRBV5-4|once
TGTGCCAGCAGCTTGGCGGGGGTGAGCACAGATACGCAGTATTTT
CASSLAGVSTDTQYF
>TRBJ1-3|TRBD1|TRBV11-2|-
TGTGCCAGCAGCTTTAACAGGGGGGACACCATATATTTT
CASSFNRGDTIYF
>TRBJ2-1|TRBD2|TRBV7-3|-
TGTGCCAGCAGCCCCGTAAGGGGACTAGCGGGAGGAACCTACAATGAGCAGTTCTTC
CASSPVRGLAGGTYNEQFF
>TRBJ2-7|-|TRBV12-3/TRBV12-4|-
TGTGCCAGCACCGGGACTCTCATAGAGCAGTACTTC
CASTGTLIEQYF
>TRBJ2-3|-|TRBV9|-
TGTGCCAGCAGCGTAGGTCCAAACTACGGCACAGATACGCAGTATTTT
CASSVGPNYGTDTQYF
>TRBJ1-3|-|TRBV11-2|-
TGTGCCAGCACCCGGGGGTATTTTTCGGGAAACACCATATATTTT
CASTRGYFSGNTIYF
>TRBJ2-5|TRBD1|TRBV5-1|-
TGCGCCAGCACATCAGGGGGCTGGCAAGGAGAGACCCAGTACTTC
CASTSGGWQGETQYF
>TRBJ1-5|TRBD1|TRBV6-5|-
TGTGCCAGCAGACGGGGACAGGAGCCAAATCAGCCCCAGCATTTT
CASRRGQEPNQPQHF
>TRBJ1-2|-|TRBV19|-
TGTGCCAGCCAGACTCGCGGCCAGGGCTATGGCTACACCTTC
CASQTRGQGYGYTF
>TRBJ2-1|TRBD2|TRBV14|-
TGTGCCAGCAGCCAAGATCCGACGGGACTATACAATGAGCAGTTCTTC
CASSQDPTGLYNEQFF
>TRBJ2-1|-|TRBV3-1/TRBV3-2|-
TGTGCCAGCAGCCTGATGGACATTAACAATGAGCAGTTCTTC
CASSLMDINNEQFF
>TRBJ1-1|TRBD1|TRBV12-3/TRBV12-4|-
TGTGCCAGCAGCCGGGACAGAAACACTGAAGCTTTCTTT
CASSRDRNTEAFF
>TRBJ2-3|-|TRBV7-3|-
TGTGCCAGCAGCCTTGGGGGATGGGGCGGGATTGCAGATACGCAGTATTTT
CASSLGGWGGIADTQYF
>TRBJ2-1|-|TRBV29-1|-
TGCAGCGTTGAAGAGCAGAACCAGAAAAGCTACAATGAGCAGTTCTTC
CSVEEQNQKSYNEQFF
>TRBJ2-7|TRBD1|TRBV9|-
TGTGCCAGCAGCACCACCGGGACAGCCCCCTACGAGCAGTACTTC
CASSTTGTAPYEQYF
>TRBJ1-6|-|TRBV18|-
TGTGCCAGCTCACTAGAGAATTCACCCCTCCACTTT
CASSLENSPLHF
>TRBJ2-2|TRBD2|TRBV4-2|-
TGTGCCAGCAGCGTTGTTCTAGCGGGAGGGCCGGACACCGGGGAGCTGTTTTTT
CASSVVLAGGPDTGELFF
>TRBJ1-1|-|TRBV29-1|once
TGCAGCGTTGATGCAGGGTACGGTGAAGCTTTCTTT
CSVDAGYGEAFF
>TRBJ1-1|TRBD1|TRBV28|once
TGTGCCAGCAGCCGTTGGGGGGACAGGGGCCTCGGCATTGAAGCTTTCTTT
CASSRWGDRGLGIEAFF
>TRBJ1-5|-|TRBV19|-
TGTGCCAGTAGTCCCGAGAGTCAGCCCCAGCATTTT
CASSPESQPQHF
>TRBJ1-2|-|TRBV6-1|-
TGTGCCAGCAGTGAAGCGGGCAGGCCGGGCTACACCTTC
CASSEAGRPGYTF
>TRBJ1-5|-|TRBV30|-
TGTGCCTGGAGTGGGGGCAGCAATCAGCCCCAGCATTTT
CAWSGGSNQPQHF
>TRBJ1-2|-|TRBV28|-
TGTGCCAGCAGTTCACCCCCCGGGGGGAGAGGGGGCTACACCTTC
CASSSPPGGRGGYTF
>TRBJ2-1|TRBD2|TRBV27|-
TGTGCCAGCAGTTTTGGCGGGAGTCTTGGGAATGAGCAGTTCTTC
CASSFGGSLGNEQFF
>TRBJ1-1|-|TRBV5-1|-
TGCGCCAGCAGCTCAGGGGCGTTGAACACTGAAGCTTTCTTT
CASSSGALNTEAFF
>TRBJ1-2|TRBD1|TRBV27|-
TGTGCCAGCAGTTCCCCGACAGGGGGCTATGGCTACACCTTC
CASSSPTGGYGYTF
>TRBJ1-2|-|TRBV27|-
TGTGCCAGCAGTTTGACAGGTTCGAACTATGGCTACACCTTC
CASSLTGSNYGYTF
>TRBJ1-1|-|TRBV6-2/TRBV6-3|-
TGTGCCAGCAGCGCACCCCACAGGGCGGCATACACTGAAGCTTTCTTT
CASSAPHRAAYTEAFF
>TRBJ1-2|-|TRBV5-1|-
TGCGCCAGCAGCTTGGAGGGGAACTATGGCTACACCTTC
CASSLEGNYGYTF
>TRBJ2-1|-|TRBV7-9|-
TGTGCCAGCAGCGATCGACTAAACGGGAACTACAATGAGCAGTTCTTC
CASSDRLNGNYNEQFF
>TRBJ2-1|-|TRBV3-1/TRBV3-2|-
TGTGCCAGCAGCCATAATACCGAACAGGGTGAGCAGTTCTTC
CASSHNTEQGEQFF
>TRBJ1-5|-|TRBV5-6|-
TGTGCCAGCAAACAGCTTAGCAATCAGCCCCAGCATTTT
CASKQLSNQPQHF
>TRBJ1-4|-|TRBV9|-
TGTGCCAGCAGCGTGGGTGAGGTCCGCGATGAAAAACTGTTTTTT
CASSVGEVRDEKLFF
>TRBJ2-7|TRBD1|TRBV5-1|once
TGCGCCAGCAGCTTGGCGACAGGGAACGAGCAGTACTTC
CASSLATGNEQYF
>TRBJ1-4|-|TRBV3-1/TRBV3-2|once
TGTGCCAGCAGCCAAGATAGCTCGCATACAACTAATGAAAAACTGTTTTTT
CASSQDSSHTTNEKLFF
>TRBJ2-7|TRBD2|TRBV6-2/TRBV6-3|once
TGTGCCAGCAGTTGGGGACAGATAGCGGGAGGATCCGAGCAGTACTTC
CASSWGQIAGGSEQYF
>TRBJ1-2|-|TRBV3-1/TRBV3-2|once
TGTGCCAGCAGCCAAGATTCAGAACTTGTTATATCAGCGGGCTACACCTTC
CASSQDSELVISAGYTF
>TRBJ2-4|TRBD2|TRBV7-8|-
TGTGCCAGCAGCCCGAGTCGGATAGCGGGAGGGCCCGGAAACATTCAGTACTTC
CASSPSRIAGGPGNIQYF
>TRBJ1-1|-|TRBV12-3/TRBV12-4|-
TGTGCCAGCAGTGGGGCCCGAGAAGCTTTCTTT
CASSGAREAFF
>TRBJ2-1|-|TRBV5-6|-
TGTGCCAGCAGCTTAGCGTTTGGGGTGGGGAGATCCTACAATGAGCAGTTCTTC
CASSLAFGVGRSYNEQFF
>TRBJ2-7|-|TRBV19|-
TGTGCCAGTAGTATTGGCGGTAGTTCCTACGAGCAGTACTTC
CASSIGGSSYEQYF
>TRBJ2-1|-|TRBV30|-
TGTGCCTGGAAGGGGTACGGTTACCTAATAGACAATGAGCAGTTCTTC
CAWKGYGYLIDNEQFF
>TRBJ1-2|-|TRBV11-2|-
TGTGCCAGCAGCTTAACTCGGTCCGGCTACACCTTC
CASSLTRSGYTF
>TRBJ2-6|-|TRBV12-1|few
TGTGCCAGCAGCTCCCACACAGGGGGCGGGTTGGGGGCCAACGTCCTGACTTTC
CASSSHTGGGLGANVLTF
>TRBJ1-3|-|TRBV30|-
TGTGCCTGGAGTGTACTGGGGGGGAACTCTGGAAACACCATATATTTT
CAWSVLGGNSGNTIYF
>TRBJ1-4|-|TRBV28|-
TGTGCCAGCACCCCTATTATAGGGGGACGGTCTAATGAAAAACTGTTTTTT
CASTPIIGGRSNEKLFF
>TRBJ2-1|-|TRBV7-6|-
TGTGCCAGCAGCTTAGCGGGGGGGGGCACCTACAATGAGCAGTTCTTC
CASSLAGGGTYNEQFF
>TRBJ1-3|-|TRBV6-2/TRBV6-3|-
TGTGCCAGCAGCTTAACGGGCTCTGGAAACACCATATATTTT
CASSLTGSGNTIYF
>TRBJ2-7|TRBD2|TRBV4-1|-
TGCGCCAGCAGCCCTTTATTCGGGCTAGCGGGAGCCTACGAGCAGTACTTC
CASSPLFGLAGAYEQYF
>TRBJ1-1|-|TRBV3-1/TRBV3-2|few
TGTGCCACCGGGTGGGGGGACCAGGGCGTGAACACTGAAGCTTTCTTT
CATGWGDQGVNTEAFF